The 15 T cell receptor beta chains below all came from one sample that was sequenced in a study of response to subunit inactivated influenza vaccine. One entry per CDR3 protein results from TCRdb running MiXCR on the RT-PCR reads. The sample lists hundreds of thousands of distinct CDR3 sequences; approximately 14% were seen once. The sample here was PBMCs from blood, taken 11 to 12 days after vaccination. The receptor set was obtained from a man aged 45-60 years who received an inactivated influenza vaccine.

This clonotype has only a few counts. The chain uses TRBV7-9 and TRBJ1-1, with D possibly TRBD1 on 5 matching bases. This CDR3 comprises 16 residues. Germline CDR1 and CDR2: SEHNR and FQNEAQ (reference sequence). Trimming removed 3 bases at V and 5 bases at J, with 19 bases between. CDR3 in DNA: TGTGCCAGCAGCTTCTGGGGCCTCTTGGGTGGGACTGAAGCTTTCTTT. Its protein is CASSFWGLLGGTEAFF.

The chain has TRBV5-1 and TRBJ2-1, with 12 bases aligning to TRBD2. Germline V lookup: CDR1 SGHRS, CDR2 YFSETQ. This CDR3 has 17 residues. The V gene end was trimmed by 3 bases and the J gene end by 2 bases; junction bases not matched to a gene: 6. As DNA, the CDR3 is TGCGCCAGCAGCTCTGGACTAGCGGGAACCGCCTACAATGAGCAGTTCTTC. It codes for CASSSGLAGTAYNEQFF. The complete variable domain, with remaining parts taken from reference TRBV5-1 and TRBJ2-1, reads KAGVTQTPRYLIKTRGQQVTLSCSPISGHRSVSWYQQTPGQGLQFLFEYFSETQRNKGNFPGRFSGRQFSNSRSEMNVSTLELGDSALYLCASSSGLAGTAYNEQFFGPGTRLTVL.

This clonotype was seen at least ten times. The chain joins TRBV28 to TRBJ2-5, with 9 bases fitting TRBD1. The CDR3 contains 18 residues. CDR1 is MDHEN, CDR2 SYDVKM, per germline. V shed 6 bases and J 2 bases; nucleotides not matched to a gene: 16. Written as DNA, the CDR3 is TGTGCCAGCAGCCGACTGGGCGTAGGGACAGGGCCTCAAGAGACCCAGTACTTC. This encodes CASSRLGVGTGPQETQYF.

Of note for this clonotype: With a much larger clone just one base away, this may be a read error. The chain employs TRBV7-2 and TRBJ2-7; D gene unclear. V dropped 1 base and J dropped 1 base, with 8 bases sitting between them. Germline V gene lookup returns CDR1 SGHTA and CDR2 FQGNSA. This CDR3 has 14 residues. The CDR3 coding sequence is TGTGCCAGCAGCTTAGTTGACGGTTCCTACGAGCAGTACTTC. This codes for CASSLVDGSYEQYF.

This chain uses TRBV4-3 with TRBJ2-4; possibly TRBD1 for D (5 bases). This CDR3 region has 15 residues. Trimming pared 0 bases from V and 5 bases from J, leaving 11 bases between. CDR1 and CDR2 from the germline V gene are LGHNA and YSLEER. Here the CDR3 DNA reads TGCGCCAGCAGCCAAGATTCCAGGGTGCAAAACATTCAGTACTTC. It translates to CASSQDSRVQNIQYF.

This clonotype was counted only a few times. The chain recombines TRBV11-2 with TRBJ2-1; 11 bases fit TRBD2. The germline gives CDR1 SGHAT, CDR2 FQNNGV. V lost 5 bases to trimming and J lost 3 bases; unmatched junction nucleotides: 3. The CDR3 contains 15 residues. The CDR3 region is CASSTTSGSYNEQFF. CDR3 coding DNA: TGTGCCAGCAGCACAACTAGCGGGAGCTACAATGAGCAGTTCTTC.

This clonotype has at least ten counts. The CDR3 here is CASSPNQGLRSNQPQHF. In nucleotides, the CDR3 is TGTGCCAGCTCACCGAATCAAGGGTTACGGAGCAATCAGCCCCAGCATTTT. The chain carries TRBV18 and TRBJ1-5; D unresolved. V lost 3 bases and J lost 1, with 16 bases in between. CDR3 length: 17 residues. Per germline, CDR1 KGHSH and CDR2 LQKENI.

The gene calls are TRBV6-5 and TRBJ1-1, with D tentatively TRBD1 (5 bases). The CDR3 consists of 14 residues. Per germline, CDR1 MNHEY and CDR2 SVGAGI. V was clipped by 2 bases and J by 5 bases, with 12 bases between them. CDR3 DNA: TGTGCCAGCAGTTACGATAGGGGTAGTACTGAAGCTTTCTTT. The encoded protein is CASSYDRGSTEAFF.

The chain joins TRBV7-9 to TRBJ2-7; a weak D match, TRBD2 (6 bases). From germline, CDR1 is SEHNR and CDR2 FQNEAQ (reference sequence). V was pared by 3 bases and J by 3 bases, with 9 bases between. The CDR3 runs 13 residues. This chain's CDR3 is CASSFGGIYEQYF. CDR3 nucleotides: TGTGCCAGCAGCTTTGGGGGGATCTACGAGCAGTACTTC.

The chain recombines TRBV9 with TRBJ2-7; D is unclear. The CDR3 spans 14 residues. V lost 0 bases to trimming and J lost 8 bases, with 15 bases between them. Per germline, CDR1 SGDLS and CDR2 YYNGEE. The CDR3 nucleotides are TGTGCCAGCAGCGTAGGAAGTCTCGCCGCCAAGCAGTACTTC. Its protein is CASSVGSLAAKQYF.

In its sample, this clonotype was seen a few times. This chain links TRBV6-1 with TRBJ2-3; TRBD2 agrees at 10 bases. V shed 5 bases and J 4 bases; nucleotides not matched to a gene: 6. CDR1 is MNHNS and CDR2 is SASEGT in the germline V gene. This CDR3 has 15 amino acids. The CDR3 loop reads CASSQSGRGSDTQYF. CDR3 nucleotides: TGTGCCAGCAGTCAAAGCGGGAGGGGATCAGATACGCAGTATTTT.

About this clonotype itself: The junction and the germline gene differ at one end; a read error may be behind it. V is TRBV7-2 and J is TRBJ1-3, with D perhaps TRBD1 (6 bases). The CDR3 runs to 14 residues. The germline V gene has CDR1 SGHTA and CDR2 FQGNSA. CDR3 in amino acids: CASSFQQGFSGWHF. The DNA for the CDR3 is TGTGCCAGCAGCTTTCAACAGGGATTCTCTGGGTGGCATTTT.

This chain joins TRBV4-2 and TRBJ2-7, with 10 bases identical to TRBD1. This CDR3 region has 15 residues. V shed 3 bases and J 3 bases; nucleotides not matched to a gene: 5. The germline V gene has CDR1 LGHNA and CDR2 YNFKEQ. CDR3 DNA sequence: TGTGCCAGCAGCCACGGGACAGGGGATGGCTACGAGCAGTACTTC. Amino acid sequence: CASSHGTGDGYEQYF.

As DNA, the CDR3 is TGCAGTGCTAGCCCAGGGCAGGGCGATGACTATGGCTACACCTTC. Translation gives CSASPGQGDDYGYTF. The chain links TRBV20-1 to TRBJ1-2, with D maybe TRBD1 (5 bases). Germline lookup yields CDR1 DFQATT and CDR2 SNEGSKA (reference sequence). The CDR3 is made up of 15 amino acids. Trimming stripped 3 bases from V and 3 bases from J, with 17 bases between.

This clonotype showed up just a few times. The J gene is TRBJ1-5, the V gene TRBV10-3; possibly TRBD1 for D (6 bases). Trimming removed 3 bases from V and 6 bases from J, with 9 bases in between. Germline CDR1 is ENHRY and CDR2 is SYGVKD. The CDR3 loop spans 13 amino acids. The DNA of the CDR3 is TGTGCCATCAGTGAACAGGGTCCTCAGCCCCAGCATTTT. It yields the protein CAISEQGPQPQHF.